Shown below are 14 T cell receptor beta chains from a single sample sequenced in a study of chemoradiotherapy in HPV16-positive cancers. Assay: immunoSEQ multiplex PCR; the TCRdb copy retains only in-frame clones and omits some. The sample consists of almost 15,000 clones, around nine tenths of them appearing once. The specimen comprised blood, sampled from a patient who underwent chemoradiotherapy. Source of these receptors: a human donor with HPV-associated anogenital cancer.

The chain joins TRBV19 to TRBJ1-1; 9 bases are a match to TRBD1. This CDR3 comprises 14 residues. V gave up 7 bases and J gave up 4 bases; unmatched junction bases: 7. The germline V gene encodes CDR1 LNHDA and CDR2 SQIVND (reference sequence). The CDR3 bases are TGTGCCAGTACTGGGACAGGGCGACCCACTGAAGCTTTCTTT. This translates into CASTGTGRPTEAFF.

This clone came up a few times. V is TRBV6-1 and J is TRBJ1-2; D gene ambiguous. The V end lost 6 bases, the J end lost 3 bases, and 2 bases lay between the germline ends. This CDR3 is 10 amino acids long. Germline CDR1 and CDR2: MNHNS and SASEGT. The CDR3 region has the DNA TGTGCCAGCAGGGACTATGGCTACACCTTC. It is translated as CASRDYGYTF.

This clone was counted a single time. The V and J genes are TRBV7-9 and TRBJ2-7; 8 bases fit TRBD1. The ends lost 4 bases at V and 3 bases at J; junction bases unmatched: 11. The CDR3 is 16 residues long. The germline gives CDR1 SEHNR, CDR2 FQNEAQ (reference sequence). Here the CDR3 reads CASSSTVPGQVYEQYF. CDR3 nucleotides: TGTGCCAGCAGCTCGACCGTCCCGGGACAGGTCTACGAGCAGTACTTC.

The chain carries TRBV11-2 and TRBJ2-7, with D tentatively TRBD1 (5 bases). Trimming removed 1 base at V and 4 bases at J, with 17 bases between. This CDR3 has 16 residues. Per the germline V gene, CDR1 is SGHAT and CDR2 is FQNNGV. CDR3 region: CASSLGGVGGAYEQYF. The DNA of the CDR3 is TGTGCCAGCAGCTTAGGAGGCGTGGGTGGGGCTTACGAGCAGTACTTC.

This clone was observed a few times. This sequence joins TRBV29-1 and TRBJ2-2; D possibly corresponds to TRBD1 (5 bases). CDR3 length: 13 residues. The germline CDR1 and CDR2 sequences are SQVTM and ANQGSEA. The V and J ends lost 3 bases and 0 bases respectively, with 5 bases between them. CDR3 protein: CSVDRANTGELFF. As DNA, the CDR3 is TGCAGCGTTGACAGGGCGAACACCGGGGAGCTGTTTTTT.

CDR3 loop: CAISDPLGEQYF. The CDR3 nucleotides are TGTGCCATCAGTGACCCGCTGGGGGAGCAGTACTTC. The rearrangement uses TRBV10-3 and TRBJ2-7, with D unresolved. Trimming pared 3 bases from V and 7 bases from J, leaving 10 bases between. The CDR3 is made up of 12 amino acids. Looked up from germline, CDR1 is ENHRY and CDR2 is SYGVKD.

The chain couples TRBV29-1 to TRBJ1-5; no clear D. CDR1 is SQVTM, CDR2 ANQGSEA, per germline. V lost 0 bases to trimming and J lost 6 bases, with 6 bases between them. The CDR3 contains 12 residues. This CDR3 reads CSVEDPGQPQHF. In DNA, the CDR3 is TGCAGCGTTGAAGATCCAGGTCAGCCCCAGCATTTT.

In its sample, this clone was seen once. This chain connects TRBV9 to TRBJ2-1; 9 bases agree with TRBD1. The CDR3 length is 17 residues. Germline lookup yields CDR1 SGDLS and CDR2 YYNGEE. With V trimmed by 0 bases and J by 5 bases, 9 bases remained unmatched. The CDR3 region has the DNA TGTGCCAGCAGCGTAGCCCCACGGACAGGGGAGGACAATGAGCAGTTCTTC. Amino acids: CASSVAPRTGEDNEQFF. Together with reference TRBV9 and TRBJ2-1, the CDR3 gives the full variable domain: DSGVTQTPKHLITATGQRVTLRCSPRSGDLSVYWYQQSLDQGLQFLIQYYNGEERAKGNILERFSAQQFPDLHSELNLSSLELGDSALYFCASSVAPRTGEDNEQFFGPGTRLTVL.

V is TRBV7-3 and J is TRBJ2-5; 8 bases map to TRBD2. The V gene end was trimmed by 5 bases and the J gene end by 2 bases; junction bases not matched to a gene: 7. The length of the CDR3 is 15 residues. Looked up from germline, CDR1 is SGHTA and CDR2 is FQGTGA. CDR3 sequence: CASSGSGLAQETQYF. CDR3 bases: TGTGCCAGCAGCGGCTCAGGACTAGCTCAAGAGACCCAGTACTTC.

V and J are TRBV10-1 and TRBJ2-3; no definite D call. CDR3 length: 12 residues. The V end lost 3 bases, the J end lost 5 bases, and 6 bases lay between the germline ends. Germline V CDR1 and CDR2: WNHNN, SYGVQD (reference sequence). The DNA for the CDR3 is TGCGCCAGCAGTGATTGGCAAGATACGCAGTATTTT. Translated: CASSDWQDTQYF.

The chain recombines TRBV5-1 with TRBJ1-2; D gene ambiguous. V was cut by 0 bases and J by 6 bases, with 6 bases left in between. Looked up from germline, CDR1 is SGHRS and CDR2 is YFSETQ. The CDR3 is 12 amino acids. Here the CDR3 DNA reads TGCGCCAGCAGCTTGGCGCAGAATGGCTACACCTTC. This encodes CASSLAQNGYTF.

This chain uses TRBV10-3 with TRBJ2-7, with 8 bases that match TRBD1. V was pared by 10 bases and J by 5 bases, with 13 bases of the junction left unmatched. Germline values: CDR1 ENHRY, CDR2 SYGVKD. This CDR3 is 14 amino acids long. CDR3 region: CATFGQGSWNEQYF. For the CDR3, the DNA is TGTGCCACGTTCGGACAGGGATCTTGGAACGAGCAGTACTTC.

The CDR3 reads CASSLAGSSGRGQYF. CDR3 nucleotides: TGTGCCAGCAGCTTAGCGGGGTCTAGCGGTAGGGGGCAGTACTTC. The chain is built from TRBV7-2 and TRBJ2-7; 7 bases map to TRBD2. Germline CDR1 SGHTA, CDR2 FQGNSA. CDR3 length: 15 amino acids. J was trimmed by 9 bases and V by 0 bases; bases with no gene match: 11.

The V call is TRBV19, the J call TRBJ2-3; TRBD2 agrees at 10 bases. This CDR3 comprises 16 residues. Germline V gene data show CDR1 as LNHDA and CDR2 as SQIVND (reference sequence). J gave up 5 bases and V 5 bases, and 10 bases lay outside the gene matches. The CDR3, as DNA: TGTGCCAGTAGTCTCCGACTAGCGGGCGGGGGAGATACGCAGTATTTT. Encoded protein: CASSLRLAGGGDTQYF.